This T cell receptor beta chain comes out of a study of T-cell memory formation after mild COVID-19. TCRdb processed the 5' RACE reads anew with MiXCR; each CDR3 protein has one entry. This sample has 200,000 to 250,000 distinct CDR3 sequences; approximately 10% occur once, and the top ten carry 3.5%. Looked up from germline, CDR1 is MNHEY and CDR2 is SVGEGT. The germline V and J ends were trimmed by 5 bases and 11 bases, with 10 bases remaining between them. The CDR3 loop spans 11 amino acids. The V gene is TRBV6-2 or TRBV6-3, the J gene TRBJ1-5; D remains ambiguous. The material sequenced was PBMCs or a T cell subset sorted from them (not recorded which). This sequence was found in a man in his late teens or twenties who had mild COVID-19 (a few samples of this study predate the infection). Cell type and time point are not known. The CDR3 loop is CASSDGRAQHF. CDR3 in DNA: TGTGCCAGCAGTGACGGACGGGCCCAGCATTTT.